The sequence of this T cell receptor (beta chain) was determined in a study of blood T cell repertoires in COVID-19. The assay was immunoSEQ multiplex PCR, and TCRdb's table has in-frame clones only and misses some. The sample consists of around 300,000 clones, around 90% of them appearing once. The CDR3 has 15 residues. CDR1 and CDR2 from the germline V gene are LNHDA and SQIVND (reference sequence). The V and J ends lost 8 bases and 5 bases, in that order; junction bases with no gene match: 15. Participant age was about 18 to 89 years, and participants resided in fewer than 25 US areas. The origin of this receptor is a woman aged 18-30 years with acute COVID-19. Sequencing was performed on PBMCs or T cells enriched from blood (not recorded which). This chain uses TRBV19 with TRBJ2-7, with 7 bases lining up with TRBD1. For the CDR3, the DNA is TGTGCCAGTCAGAGCAGCCACAGGGGTGGCAACGAGCAGTACTTC. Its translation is CASQSSHRGGNEQYF.